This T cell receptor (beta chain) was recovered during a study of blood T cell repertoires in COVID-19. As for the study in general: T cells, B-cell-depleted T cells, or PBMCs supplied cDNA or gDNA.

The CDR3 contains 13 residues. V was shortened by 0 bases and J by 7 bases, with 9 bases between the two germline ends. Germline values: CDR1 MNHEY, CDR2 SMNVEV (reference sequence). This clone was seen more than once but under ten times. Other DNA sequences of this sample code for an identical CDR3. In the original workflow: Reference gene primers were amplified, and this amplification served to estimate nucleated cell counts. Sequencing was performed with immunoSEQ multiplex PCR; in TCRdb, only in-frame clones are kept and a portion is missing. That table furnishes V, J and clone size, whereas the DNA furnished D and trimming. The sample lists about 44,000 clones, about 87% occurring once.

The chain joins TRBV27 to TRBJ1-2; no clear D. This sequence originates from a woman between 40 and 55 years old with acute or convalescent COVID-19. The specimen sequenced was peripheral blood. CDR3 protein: CASSLSAGGGYTF. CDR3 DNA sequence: TGTGCCAGCAGTTTATCGGCTGGCGGTGGCTACACCTTC.